This entry features one TCR beta chain sequence. This receptor's antigen is unknown. No base quality information exists; no much larger clone differs at one position. The sample comes from a study of identifying expanded T cells in peripheral blood (dated by TCRdb to the late 2010s). At the level of the whole study: Separate aliquots of the same genomic DNA pool were sequenced to produce technical replicates, and four replicates were compared in pairs.

Points the paper makes about the study in general: The authors expected that biological variance in healthy repertoires might rise further over much longer intervals, such as months to years. Across all healthy-donor time intervals, the beta-binomial model significantly lowered both the number of clones called differentially abundant and the false-positive rate. Between technical replicates the binomial model flagged approximately 1.3 differentially abundant clones, whereas over roughly two weeks the binomial model flagged about 15 and over about four weeks about 19. For all healthy donors, the variance in clone template counts between approximately 2-week samples rose significantly as total template count increased.

During the collection period, no infections or other immune events were recorded for the healthy donors. Blood repertoires from healthy donors were used as a training cohort for calibrating time-dependent variance in a beta-binomial model of differential abundance of T-cell clones. There were some ten healthy donors in the training cohort, of whom 3 were female and 7 were male. Donor ages ranged from roughly 29 to 64 years, with an average of roughly 40 years. Obtained from a commercial supplier, whole blood was collected from each healthy donor at three time points set around 13 days apart. For immunosequencing, genomic DNA was extracted from whole blood that had not been sorted. TCRbeta CDR3 regions were profiled with the immunoSEQ Assay using bias-controlled multiplex PCR amplification of genomic DNA. The paper's data handling went like this. The absolute abundance of each unique TCRbeta CDR3 region was quantified after sequences were collapsed and filtered. Differential abundance was assessed using a binomial (Fisher-equivalent) model and a beta-binomial model in which time-dependent variance fitted from healthy donors was added. Clones with fewer than 5 combined templates were removed, and differential abundance was called for clones with a Benjamini-Hochberg FDR below 0.01. Using the form v = (b*log(k)+a)^2, the beta-binomial variance was modeled as a function of the total template count across the two samples. The table comes from immuneACCESS by way of TCRdb, which keeps in-frame sequences with V and J called. Part of the clones is missing from these tables; in studies checked, under half for an unresolved V gene and the rest for unknown reasons. V and J calls and clone size are copied from that table; D and trimming were computed from the DNA. The sample profile shows roughly 86,000 clones; roughly 81% of them were found once. The ten largest clones add up to 4.5% of the sample.

Based on the germline V gene (reference sequence), the CDR1 and CDR2 sequences are GTSNPN and SVGIG. Including cysteine and phenylalanine, the CDR3 has 16 amino acids. Only CDR3 DNA remains: 48 bases, in frame from the first base. V drops 2 bases and J drops 8 bases, leaving 21 bases in between. This TCR was sampled from a person aged 18-69 years in good health. What was sequenced was blood. The chain joins TRBV30 to TRBJ1-4; a weak D assignment points to TRBD1 (5 bases agree). The nucleotides are TGTGCCTGGAGTTCCTTGCTGTCGGACTGGGGGGAAAAACTGTTTTTT. Its translation is CAWSSLLSDWGEKLFF.